This T cell receptor beta chain was documented in a study of vaccination and CD4 T cells after COVID-19. Looking at the study overall: Timing of post-vaccine sample collection was a median 72 days after dose two, with a range of 14 to 241. Overlapping peptides of the spike proteins of SARS-CoV-2, HCoV-NL63, HCoV-OC43 and HCoV-229E were used for cell stimulation. Study results and caveats: Convalescent patients displayed a median 86.3% of reactive clones emerging only post-vaccination.

V shed 4 bases and J 4 bases; nucleotides not matched to a gene: 9. The germline gives CDR1 SGDLS, CDR2 YYNGEE. This CDR3 is built from 15 residues. The Oncomine TCR Beta short-read assay was applied to DNA of cultured CD4+ T cells. One entry per CDR3 protein results from TCRdb running MiXCR on the PCR reads. The sample shows 3,000 to 4,000 distinct CDR3 sequences, roughly three quarters of them seen only once. A remark on this clonotype: What it recognizes is unknown.

Treatment indicated: roughly ten-day PBMC culture with coronavirus spike peptide pools or control peptides (ViraFEST assay). The receptor was derived from a human donor who had recovered from COVID-19. J is TRBJ2-3 and V is TRBV9; the match to TRBD1 covers 7 bases. Sequenced: CD4+ T cells from blood, cultured in vitro. The CDR3 sequence is CASSPSTGASDTQYF. CDR3 bases: TGTGCCAGCAGCCCCTCTACAGGGGCCTCAGATACGCAGTATTTT.